The T cell receptor beta chain described here comes from a study of T cells in Graves' hyperthyroidism and ophthalmopathy. General study results and limits: Ophthalmopathy cases were set apart from stable hyperthyroidism by a 13 V-J model. Ophthalmopathy prediction by the model preceded onset by a median about 6 months.

Trimming pared 1 base from V and 6 bases from J, leaving 10 bases between. The CDR3 contains 13 residues. Germline loops: CDR1 GTSNPN, CDR2 SVGIG (reference sequence). Orbital computed tomography and thyroid ultrasound, together with serum TRAb and thyroxine and clinical symptoms, were used for diagnoses. A note on this clonotype: Antigen specificity is unknown.

The source material, RNA transcripts, was used to amplify TCR beta CDR3 regions. First-round RT-PCR of the TCR CDR3 relied on the HTBI primer set. From the multiplex PCR reads, TCRdb called clonotypes with MiXCR, one entry per CDR3 protein. The sample lists a few hundred thousand distinct CDR3 sequences; approximately 15% were seen once. Sequenced input: blood. The chain combines TRBV30 with TRBJ1-5; D gene ambiguous. The source is a woman in her twenties or thirties with Graves' hyperthyroidism. CDR3 in amino acids: CAWSGGRAQPQHF. DNA for the CDR3: TGTGCCTGGAGTGGAGGGAGAGCTCAGCCCCAGCATTTT.